This T cell receptor beta chain was recorded in a study of CD8+CD57+ T cells in acquired aplastic anemia. The study, taken as a whole, reports: Patients and controls shared 25 to 35 CD8+ CDR3 sequences, which appeared highly expressed in patients and within their immunodominant clones. Controls did not differ significantly from patients in CD8+ Simpson's diversity.

TCR beta VDJ and CDR3 were profiled, and genomic DNA was the template. TCRdb called the reads again in MiXCR, with one record for every CDR3 protein. The sample shows about 150,000 distinct CDR3 sequences, just over 50% of them seen only once. Patients chosen for sequencing had CD8+CD57+ cells that had expanded, as shown by flow cytometry. Turning to this clonotype: Its antigen is currently unknown. Since a much larger clone is just one base distant, this may be a read error.

Sequenced: sorted CD4+, CD8+, or CD8+CD57+ T cells (not recorded which) from PBMCs. This receptor was obtained from a human donor with aplastic anemia.

The CDR3 loop reads CASSRRGNEQYF. The CDR3 nucleotides are TGTGCCAGCAGCAGGAGGGGCAATGAGCAGTACTTC. V is TRBV4-2 and J is TRBJ2-7; a possible D gene is TRBD2 (6 bases). The length of the CDR3 is 12 residues. Trimming pared 5 bases from V and 7 bases from J, leaving 12 bases between. CDR1 is LGHNA, CDR2 YNFKEQ, per germline.